This TCR beta chain originates from a study of blood T cell repertoires in COVID-19. Study-wide background: Acute-phase and convalescent COVID-19 samples originated in the United States, Italy and Spain. In each case, the material was cDNA or gDNA derived from T cells, B-cell-depleted T cells, or PBMCs.

CDR3 size: 15 residues. V dropped 0 bases and J dropped 8 bases, with 13 bases sitting between them. CDR1 is WSHSY and CDR2 is SAAADI in the germline V gene. Assay used: immunoSEQ multiplex PCR; TCRdb lists only in-frame clones, some missing. The profile shows about 220,000 clones, around 84% of them singletons. The J gene is TRBJ1-4, the V gene TRBV10-2; no clear D. The TCR sequence derives from a woman aged 55-70 years who had recovered from COVID-19. The specimen sequenced was peripheral blood. The CDR3 DNA sequence: TGCGCCAGCAGTGAGTCGAGGGCAGGCGGCGAAAAACTGTTTTTT. This sequence encodes CASSESRAGGEKLFF.